One TCR beta chain is described in this entry. No antigen is known for it. This sample is drawn from a study of cytomegalovirus exposure and HLA in healthy donors. PCR employed 60 Vbeta and 13 Jbeta primers. Only in-frame clones appear in the TCRdb table, and some are missing; sequencing was by immunoSEQ multiplex PCR. The sample holds more than 150,000 clones, about four fifths seen once. General observations from the study: Prior analysis indicated that the majority of TCR beta V segments exhibited productivity approximately 90% or approximately 30% of the time.

The CDR3 runs 16 residues. In germline, CDR1 is SGHNT, CDR2 YYREEE (reference sequence). Trimming took off 4 bases at V and 1 base at J, with 16 bases between the two ends. Sequenced material: PBMCs. The chain couples TRBV5-4 to TRBJ2-3, with D possibly matching TRBD2 (6 bases). The source of this sequence is a girl under 18 in good health and CMV-seropositive. The CDR3 reads CASSPGAGRGTDTQYF. The CDR3 region has the DNA TGTGCCAGCAGCCCCGGGGCGGGGCGAGGCACAGATACGCAGTATTTT.